The clone carrying this TCR beta chain came up many times. Antigen unknown. During its preparation, the TCRbeta library received unique molecular identifiers. TCRdb redid the calling of the PCR reads with MiXCR, one entry per CDR3 protein. The table includes around 250,000 distinct CDR3 sequences, around 8% detected once. These data come from a study of T-cell reconstitution after alpha-beta-depleted transplantation in children. Study results and caveats: T-cell numbers and diversity one year post-transplant derived largely from freshly generated T cells.

Sequenced here: PBMCs, mostly from graft donor cells, sampled 180 days after TCRalphabeta/CD19-depleted stem cell transplant. The receptor comes from a male patient between 5 and 17 years old who had a stem cell transplant for acute lymphoblastic leukemia, so the T cells may come from the graft donor.

CDR3 in DNA: TGTGCCAGCAGTTACCAAGGGGGAAACACCATATATTTT. Protein: CASSYQGGNTIYF. The chain links TRBV6-5 to TRBJ1-3; D is undetermined. The V end was cut by 2 bases, the J end by 4 bases, with 6 bases between. CDR1 MNHEY and CDR2 SVGAGI come from the germline V gene. The CDR3 runs to 13 residues.